One T cell receptor beta chain is described in this entry. Antigen: not known. This specimen comes from a study of cytomegalovirus exposure and HLA in healthy donors. Broader study findings: Subsequent analysis revealed that first-cohort TCR clusters tended to co-occur in the 110 or so validation repertoires. Researchers counted 180 or so TCR beta chains as cytomegalovirus-associated.

Per the germline V gene, CDR1 is SGHRS and CDR2 is YFSETQ. V shed 0 bases, J shed 6 bases, and the junction held 8 bases outside the gene matches. The CDR3 runs to 15 residues. Profiled with immunoSEQ multiplex PCR; TCRdb holds only in-frame clones, not every one. The sample has 330,000 or so clones; around 86% are singletons. Sequencing was done on a sample of PBMCs. The chain joins TRBV5-1 to TRBJ2-7, with 8 bases lining up with TRBD2. The receptor comes from a young woman in good health and CMV-seronegative. The CDR3 sequence: CASSLDPSREGEQYF. The CDR3 coding sequence is TGCGCCAGCAGCTTGGACCCGTCCCGGGAGGGCGAGCAGTACTTC.